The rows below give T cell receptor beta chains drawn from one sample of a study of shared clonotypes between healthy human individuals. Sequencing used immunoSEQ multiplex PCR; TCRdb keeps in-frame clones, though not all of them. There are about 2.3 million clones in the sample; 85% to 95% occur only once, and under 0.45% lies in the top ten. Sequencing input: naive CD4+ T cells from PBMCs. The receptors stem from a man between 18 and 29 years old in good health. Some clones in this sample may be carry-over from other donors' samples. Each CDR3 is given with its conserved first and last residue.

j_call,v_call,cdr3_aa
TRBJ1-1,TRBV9,CASSKAAGTGKTEAFF
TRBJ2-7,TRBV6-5,CASSSTTGEQYF
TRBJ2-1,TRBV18,CASSLLADRYNEQFF
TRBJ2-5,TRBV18,CASSTTMSEETQYF
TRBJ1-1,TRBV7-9,CASSSQGGTEAFF
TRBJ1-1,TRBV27,CASHPIREYTEAFF
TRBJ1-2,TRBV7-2,CASSLVRGQQKYGYTF
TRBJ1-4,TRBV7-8,CASSLLTATNEKLFF
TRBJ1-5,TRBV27,CASSLFGTGVGQPQHF
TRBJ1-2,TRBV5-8,CASSLQGQLANYGYTF
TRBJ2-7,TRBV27,CASSPLRREAYEQYF
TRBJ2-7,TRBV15,CATSRGSGVVHEQYF